Listed here is a single TCR beta chain. Vbeta (60) and Jbeta (13) primers were used in the PCR. Assay: immunoSEQ multiplex PCR; the TCRdb copy retains only in-frame clones and omits some. This sample has about 65,000 clones; 62% occur once, and the top ten carry around 2.8%. The CDR3 totals 15 residues. The J segment lost 3 bases and the V segment lost 5 bases, leaving 9 bases of the junction unmatched. Germline V gives CDR1 SNHLY, CDR2 FYNNEI. This entry comes from a study of cytomegalovirus exposure and HLA in healthy donors. The clonotype comes from a man younger than 40 in good health and CMV-seronegative. The sample was PBMCs. The chain is built from TRBV2 and TRBJ1-1, with 7 bases aligning to TRBD1. The CDR3, as DNA: TGTGCCAGCAGTTCTGCGACAGGGAGTGACACTGAAGCTTTCTTT. It specifies CASSSATGSDTEAFF.